The T cell receptor (beta chain) under discussion was sequenced for a study of blood T cell repertoires in COVID-19. Turning to the study itself: Whether acute or convalescent, the COVID-19 samples came from the United States, Italy and Spain. PBMCs, B-cell-depleted T cells, or T cells provided the cDNA or gDNA that made up the material.

Original data processing: The assay estimated nucleated cells by amplifying reference gene primers. TCRdb's copy holds only in-frame clones and misses some; the assay was immunoSEQ multiplex PCR. V and J calls and clone size are those listed in that table; D and trimming were worked out from the DNA. The repertoire holds about 59,000 clones, with 80% as singletons. This clone was picked up a small number of times. V was pared by 4 bases and J by 0 bases, with 6 bases between. CDR1 and CDR2 (germline): LGHDT, YNNKEL (reference sequence). This CDR3 is 13 amino acids long. V gene TRBV3-1 (or the pseudogene TRBV3-2) combines with J gene TRBJ2-5; D perhaps matches TRBD2 (5 bases). Source material: peripheral blood. The receptor's source is a man aged 60 to 69 with acute or convalescent COVID-19. The chain's CDR3 is CASSRADQETQYF. For the CDR3, the DNA is TGTGCCAGCAGCCGAGCGGACCAAGAGACCCAGTACTTC.